This T cell receptor beta chain was sequenced in a study of CD8 T cells in ankylosing spondylitis. Overall study results and limits: Before this, some motif variants had been reported in reactive arthritis synovial fluid and blood. The disease-linked clones had a CD8+ phenotype and low blood frequencies. Reported data indicate significant enrichment of disease-linked clones within matched ankylosing spondylitis synovial fluid. There was a TCR beta motif, made of several highly homologous variants, that appeared characteristic of ankylosing spondylitis blood.

Worth noting for this clonotype: Its cognate antigen is unknown.

For TCR beta, libraries came from quantitative 5'-RACE with molecular barcodes. One entry per CDR3 protein, called by TCRdb with MiXCR from the 5' RACE reads. The sample shows 750,000 to 850,000 distinct CDR3 sequences, about 10% of them seen only once. The TCR originated in a male donor with ankylosing spondylitis. The specimen sequenced was blood, either unsorted or a sorted T cell fraction (not recorded which).

The CDR3 nucleotides read TGTGCCAGCAGCTCCACTACAGGGGGTGAGCAGTTCTTC. Translating gives CASSSTTGGEQFF. V and J are TRBV11-3 and TRBJ2-1; 8 bases are shared with TRBD1. This CDR3 has 13 amino acids. The ends lost 4 bases at V and 9 bases at J; junction bases unmatched: 5. Germline values: CDR1 SGHNT, CDR2 YENEEA.